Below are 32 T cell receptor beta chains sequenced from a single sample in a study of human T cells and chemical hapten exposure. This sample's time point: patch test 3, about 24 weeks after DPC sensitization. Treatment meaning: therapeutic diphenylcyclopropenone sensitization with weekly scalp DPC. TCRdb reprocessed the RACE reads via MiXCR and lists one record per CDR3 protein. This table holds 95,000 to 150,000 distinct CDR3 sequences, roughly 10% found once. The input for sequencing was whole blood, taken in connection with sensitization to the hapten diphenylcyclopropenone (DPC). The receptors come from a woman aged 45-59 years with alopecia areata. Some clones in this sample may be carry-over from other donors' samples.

The CDR3 reads CASSYRLADYNEQFF. The CDR3 nucleotides read TGTGCCAGCAGTTACCGGCTAGCGGATTACAATGAGCAGTTCTTC. The chain links TRBV6-5 to TRBJ2-1; TRBD2 aligns across 7 bases. Trimming cost V 2 bases and J 4 bases; bases outside gene matches: 5. Germline V gene lookup returns CDR1 MNHEY and CDR2 SVGAGI. The length of the CDR3 is 15 residues.

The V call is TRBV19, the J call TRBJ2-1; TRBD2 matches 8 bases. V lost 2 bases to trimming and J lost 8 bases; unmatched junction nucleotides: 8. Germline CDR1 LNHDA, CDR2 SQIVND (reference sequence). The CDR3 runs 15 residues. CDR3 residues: CASSIPSGQYDEQFF. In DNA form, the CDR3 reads TGTGCCAGTAGTATACCTAGCGGGCAGTACGATGAGCAGTTCTTC.

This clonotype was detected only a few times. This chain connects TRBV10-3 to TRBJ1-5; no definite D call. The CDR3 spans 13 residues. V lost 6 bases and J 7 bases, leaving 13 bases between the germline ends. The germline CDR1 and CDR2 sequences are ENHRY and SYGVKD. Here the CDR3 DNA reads TGTGCCATCAGCGGAACCCTTCAGCAGCCCCAGCATTTT. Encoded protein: CAISGTLQQPQHF.

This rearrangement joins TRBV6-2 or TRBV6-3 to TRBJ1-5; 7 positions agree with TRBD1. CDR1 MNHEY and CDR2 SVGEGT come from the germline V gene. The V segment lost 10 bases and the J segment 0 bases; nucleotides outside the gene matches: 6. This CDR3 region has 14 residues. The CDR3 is CAIGTVNSNQPQHF. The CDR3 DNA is TGTGCCATTGGGACAGTTAATAGCAATCAGCCCCAGCATTTT.

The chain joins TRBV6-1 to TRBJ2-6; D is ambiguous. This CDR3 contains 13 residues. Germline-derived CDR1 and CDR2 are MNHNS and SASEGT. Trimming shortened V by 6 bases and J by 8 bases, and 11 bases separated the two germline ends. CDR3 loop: CASSEVAPNVLTF. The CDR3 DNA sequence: TGTGCCAGCAGCGAGGTAGCTCCCAACGTCCTGACTTTC.

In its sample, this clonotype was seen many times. For the CDR3, the DNA is TGCAGTGCTAGCCCCACGGGGAGACTTCAGCCCCAGCATTTT. It encodes CSASPTGRLQPQHF. V is TRBV20-1 and J is TRBJ1-5; D not certain. The CDR3 is made up of 14 amino acids. Between the trimmed V and J ends, which lost 3 bases and 6 bases, there was a span of 15 bases. CDR1 is DFQATT and CDR2 is SNEGSKA in the germline V gene (reference sequence).

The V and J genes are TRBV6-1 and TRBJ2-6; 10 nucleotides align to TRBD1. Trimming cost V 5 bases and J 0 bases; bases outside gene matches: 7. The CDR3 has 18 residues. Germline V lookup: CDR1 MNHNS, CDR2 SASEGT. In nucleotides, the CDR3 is TGTGCCAGCAGTTACCAGACAGGGGGCAACTCTGGGGCCAACGTCCTGACTTTC. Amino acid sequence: CASSYQTGGNSGANVLTF.

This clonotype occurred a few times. The CDR3 here is CASSYGQGAYEQYF. In DNA form, the CDR3 reads TGTGCCAGCAGTTACGGACAGGGGGCCTACGAGCAGTACTTC. The chain is built from TRBV27 and TRBJ2-7; 10 positions agree with TRBD1. CDR3 length: 14 residues. Germline loops: CDR1 MNHEY, CDR2 SMNVEV (reference sequence). With V trimmed by 4 bases and J by 2 bases, 2 bases remained unmatched.

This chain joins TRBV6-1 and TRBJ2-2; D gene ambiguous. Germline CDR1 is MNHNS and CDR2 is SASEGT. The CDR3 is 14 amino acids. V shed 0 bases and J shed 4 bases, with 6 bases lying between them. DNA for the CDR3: TGTGCCAGCAGTGAAGCGCGGCGCACCGGGGAGCTGTTTTTT. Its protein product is CASSEARRTGELFF.

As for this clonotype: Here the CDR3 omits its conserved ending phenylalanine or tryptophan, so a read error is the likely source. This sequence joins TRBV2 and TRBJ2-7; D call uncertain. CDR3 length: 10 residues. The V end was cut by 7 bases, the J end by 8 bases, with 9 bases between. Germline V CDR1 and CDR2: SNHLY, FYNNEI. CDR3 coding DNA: TGTGCCAGCACCCGCCTACAGCAGTACCTC. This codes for CASTRLQQYL.

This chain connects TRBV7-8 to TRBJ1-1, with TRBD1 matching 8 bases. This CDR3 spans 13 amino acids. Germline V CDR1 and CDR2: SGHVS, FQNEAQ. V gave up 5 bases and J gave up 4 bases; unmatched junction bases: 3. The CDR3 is CASSPDRATEAFF. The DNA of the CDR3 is TGTGCCAGCAGCCCGGACAGGGCCACTGAAGCTTTCTTT. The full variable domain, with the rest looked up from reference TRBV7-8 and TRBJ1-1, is GAGVSQSPRYKVAKRGQDVALRCDPISGHVSLFWYQQALGQGPEFLTYFQNEAQLDKSGLPSDRFFAERPEGSVSTLKIQRTQQEDSAVYLCASSPDRATEAFFGQGTRLTVV.

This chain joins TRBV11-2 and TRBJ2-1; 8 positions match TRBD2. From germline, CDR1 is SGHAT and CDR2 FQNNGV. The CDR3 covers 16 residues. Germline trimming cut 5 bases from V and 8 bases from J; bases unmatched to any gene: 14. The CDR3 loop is CASSAFTSGGGDEQFF. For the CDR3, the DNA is TGTGCCAGCAGCGCCTTCACTAGCGGAGGAGGGGATGAGCAGTTCTTC.

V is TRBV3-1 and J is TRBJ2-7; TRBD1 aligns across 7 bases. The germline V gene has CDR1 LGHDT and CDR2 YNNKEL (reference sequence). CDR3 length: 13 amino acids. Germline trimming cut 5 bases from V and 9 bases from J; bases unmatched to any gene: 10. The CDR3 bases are TGTGCCAGCAGCAGGACAGGCCCTACTGGGCAGTACTTC. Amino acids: CASSRTGPTGQYF.

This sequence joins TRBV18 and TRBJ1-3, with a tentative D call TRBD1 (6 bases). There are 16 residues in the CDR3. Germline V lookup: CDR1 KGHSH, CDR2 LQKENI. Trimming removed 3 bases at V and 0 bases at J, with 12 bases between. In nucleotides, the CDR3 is TGTGCCAGCTCACCCTACACAGGGATCTCTGGAAACACCATATATTTT. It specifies CASSPYTGISGNTIYF.

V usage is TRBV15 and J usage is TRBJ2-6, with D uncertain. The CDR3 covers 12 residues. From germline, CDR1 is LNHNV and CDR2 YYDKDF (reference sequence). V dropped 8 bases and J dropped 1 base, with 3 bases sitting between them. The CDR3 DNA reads TGTGCCACCTCTTCTGGGGCCAACGTCCTGACTTTC. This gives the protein CATSSGANVLTF.

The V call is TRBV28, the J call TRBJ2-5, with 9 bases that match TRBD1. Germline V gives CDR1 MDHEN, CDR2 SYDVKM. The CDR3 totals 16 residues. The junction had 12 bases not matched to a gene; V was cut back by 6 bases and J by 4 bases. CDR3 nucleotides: TGTGCCAGCAGCCCCGCGGGGACAGGGAGGCGAGAGACCCAGTACTTC. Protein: CASSPAGTGRRETQYF.

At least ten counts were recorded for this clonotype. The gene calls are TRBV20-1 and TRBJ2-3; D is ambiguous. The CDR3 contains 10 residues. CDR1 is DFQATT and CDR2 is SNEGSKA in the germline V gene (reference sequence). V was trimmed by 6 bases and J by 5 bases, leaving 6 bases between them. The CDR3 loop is CSAKLDTQYF. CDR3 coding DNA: TGCAGTGCGAAGCTAGATACGCAGTATTTT.

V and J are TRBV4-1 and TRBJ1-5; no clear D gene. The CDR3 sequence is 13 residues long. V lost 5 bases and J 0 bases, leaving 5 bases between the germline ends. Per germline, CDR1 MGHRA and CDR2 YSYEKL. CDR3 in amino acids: CASSRFSNQPQHF. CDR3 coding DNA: TGCGCCAGCAGCAGGTTTAGCAATCAGCCCCAGCATTTT.

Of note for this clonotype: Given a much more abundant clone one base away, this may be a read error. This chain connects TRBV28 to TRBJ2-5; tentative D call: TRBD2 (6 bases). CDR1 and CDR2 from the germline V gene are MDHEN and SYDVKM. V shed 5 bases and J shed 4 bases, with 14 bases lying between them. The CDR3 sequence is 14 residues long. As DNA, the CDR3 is TGTGCCAGCAGTAAGGAGGGTGGGATAGAGACCCAGTACTTC. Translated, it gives CASSKEGGIETQYF. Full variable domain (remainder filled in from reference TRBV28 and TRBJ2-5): DVKVTQSSRYLVKRTGEKVFLECVQDMDHENMFWYRQDPGLGLRLIYFSYDVKMKEKGDIPEGYSVSREKKERFSLILESASTNQTSMYLCASSKEGGIETQYFGPGTRLLVL.

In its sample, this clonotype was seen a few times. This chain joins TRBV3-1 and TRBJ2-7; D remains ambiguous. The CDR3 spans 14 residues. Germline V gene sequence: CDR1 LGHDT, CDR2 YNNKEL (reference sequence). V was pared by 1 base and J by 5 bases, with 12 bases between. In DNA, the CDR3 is TGTGCCAGCAGCCAAGGACCATTAGGCCACGAGCAGTACTTC. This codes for CASSQGPLGHEQYF.

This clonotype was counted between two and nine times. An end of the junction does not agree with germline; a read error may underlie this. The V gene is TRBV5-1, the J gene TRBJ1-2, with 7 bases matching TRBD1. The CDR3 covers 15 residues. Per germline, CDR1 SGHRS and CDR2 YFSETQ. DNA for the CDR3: TGCGCCAGCAGGTTGGGGACAGCTACTAACTATGGCTACACCTTC. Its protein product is CASRLGTATNYGYTF.

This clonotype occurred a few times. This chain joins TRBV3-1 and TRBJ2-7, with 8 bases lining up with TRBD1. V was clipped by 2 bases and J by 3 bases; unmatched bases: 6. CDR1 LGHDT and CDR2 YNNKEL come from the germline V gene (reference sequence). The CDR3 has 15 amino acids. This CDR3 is CASSQRGQGDYEQYF. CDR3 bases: TGTGCCAGCAGCCAACGCGGACAGGGTGACTACGAGCAGTACTTC.

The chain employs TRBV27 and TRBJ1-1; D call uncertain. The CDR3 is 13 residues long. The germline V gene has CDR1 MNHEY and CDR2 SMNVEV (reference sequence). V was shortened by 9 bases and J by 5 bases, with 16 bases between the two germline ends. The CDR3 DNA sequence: TGTGCCAGTTCCGGGTCCCTAGGGACTGAAGCTTTCTTT. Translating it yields CASSGSLGTEAFF.

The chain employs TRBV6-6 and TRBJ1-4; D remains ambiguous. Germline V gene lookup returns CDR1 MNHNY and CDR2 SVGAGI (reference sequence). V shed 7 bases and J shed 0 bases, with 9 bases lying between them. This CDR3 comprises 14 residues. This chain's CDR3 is CASIENPTNEKLFF. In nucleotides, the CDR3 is TGTGCCAGCATAGAGAACCCAACTAATGAAAAACTGTTTTTT.

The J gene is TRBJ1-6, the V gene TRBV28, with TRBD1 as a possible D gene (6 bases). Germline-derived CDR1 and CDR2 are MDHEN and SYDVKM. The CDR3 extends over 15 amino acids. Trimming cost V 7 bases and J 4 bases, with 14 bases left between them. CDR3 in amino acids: CASTTRQEYNSPLHF. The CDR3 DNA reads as TGTGCCAGCACGACCAGACAGGAATATAATTCACCCCTCCACTTT.

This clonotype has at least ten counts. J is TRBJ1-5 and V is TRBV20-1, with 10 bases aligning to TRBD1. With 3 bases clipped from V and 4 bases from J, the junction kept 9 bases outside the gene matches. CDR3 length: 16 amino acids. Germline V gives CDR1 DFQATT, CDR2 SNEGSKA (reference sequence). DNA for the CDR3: TGCAGTGCTAGCCCCCCGGGACAGGGGATTAATCAGCCCCAGCATTTT. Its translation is CSASPPGQGINQPQHF.

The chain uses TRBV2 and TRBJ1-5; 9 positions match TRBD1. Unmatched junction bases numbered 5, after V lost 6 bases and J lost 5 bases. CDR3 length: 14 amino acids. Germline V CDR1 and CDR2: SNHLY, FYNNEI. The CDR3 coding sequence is TGTGCCAGCAGCGATGGGGACAGGGATCAGCCCCAGCATTTT. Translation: CASSDGDRDQPQHF.

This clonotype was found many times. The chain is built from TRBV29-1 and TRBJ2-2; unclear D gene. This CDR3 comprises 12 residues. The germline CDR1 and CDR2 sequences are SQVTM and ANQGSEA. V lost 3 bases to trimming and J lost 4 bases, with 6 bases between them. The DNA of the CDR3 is TGCAGCGTTGAGAACACCACCGGGGAGCTGTTTTTT. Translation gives CSVENTTGELFF.

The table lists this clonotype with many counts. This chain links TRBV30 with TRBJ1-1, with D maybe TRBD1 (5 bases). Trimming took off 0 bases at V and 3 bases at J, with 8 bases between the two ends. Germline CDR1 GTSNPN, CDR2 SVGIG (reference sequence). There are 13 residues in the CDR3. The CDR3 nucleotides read TGTGCCTGGAGTGTTCGGGGGGACACTGAAGCTTTCTTT. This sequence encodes CAWSVRGDTEAFF. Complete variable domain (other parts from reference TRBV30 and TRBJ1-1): SQTIHQWPATLVQPVGSPLSLECTVEGTSNPNLYWYRQAAGRGLQLLFYSVGIGQISSEVPQNLSASRPQDRQFILSSKKLLLSDSGFYLCAWSVRGDTEAFFGQGTRLTVV.

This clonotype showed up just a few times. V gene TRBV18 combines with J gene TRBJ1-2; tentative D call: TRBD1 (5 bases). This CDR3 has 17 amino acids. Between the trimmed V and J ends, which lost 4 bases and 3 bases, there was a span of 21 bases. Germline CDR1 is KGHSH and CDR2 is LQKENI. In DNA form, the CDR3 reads TGTGCCAGCTCACTACGTGAAGGAGAGGGGCTGTACTATGGCTACACCTTC. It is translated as CASSLREGEGLYYGYTF.

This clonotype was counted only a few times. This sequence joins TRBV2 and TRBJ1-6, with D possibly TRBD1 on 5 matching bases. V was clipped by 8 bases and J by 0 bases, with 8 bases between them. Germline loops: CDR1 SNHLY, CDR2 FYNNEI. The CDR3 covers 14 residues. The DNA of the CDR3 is TGTGCCAGCGCAGACAGCTCCTATAATTCACCCCTCCACTTT. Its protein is CASADSSYNSPLHF. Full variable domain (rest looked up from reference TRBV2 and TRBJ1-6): EPEVTQTPSHQVTQMGQEVILRCVPISNHLYFYWYRQILGQKVEFLVSFYNNEISEKSEIFDDQFSVERPDGSNFTLKIRSTKLEDSAMYFCASADSSYNSPLHFGNGTRLTVT.

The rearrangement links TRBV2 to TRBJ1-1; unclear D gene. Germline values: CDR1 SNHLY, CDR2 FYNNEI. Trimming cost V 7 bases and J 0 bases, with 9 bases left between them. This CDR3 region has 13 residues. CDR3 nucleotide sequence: TGTGCCAGCACCCTTTCAGTGAACACTGAAGCTTTCTTT. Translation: CASTLSVNTEAFF.